This section outlines one T cell receptor beta chain sequence together with its context. Method: immunoSEQ multiplex PCR; TCRdb's copy keeps in-frame clones and lacks some. The sample includes 300,000 to 400,000 clones, about 88% of them seen just once. This entry comes from a study of blood T cell repertoires in COVID-19. Per germline, CDR1 MNHEY and CDR2 SMNVEV (reference sequence). V gave up 4 bases and J gave up 1 base, with 14 bases separating them. The CDR3 is 15 residues long. The sequenced material came from peripheral blood. The chain has TRBV27 and TRBJ2-7; D is unclear. The source of this sequence is a woman aged 65 to 85 with COVID-19, enrolled during active disease. This CDR3 is CASSSLQVLSYEQYF. CDR3 nucleotides: TGTGCCAGCAGTTCCCTCCAGGTCCTATCCTACGAGCAGTACTTC.